The TCR beta chain under discussion was sequenced for a study of cytomegalovirus exposure and HLA in healthy donors. Study at large: Unique TCRs numbering some 80 million, obtained from HLA-typed donors, made up an early data release.

Concerning this clone itself: Its antigen is still unknown.

60 Vbeta and 13 Jbeta primers were used in PCR. The method was immunoSEQ multiplex PCR; TCRdb's version includes in-frame clones alone and lacks a portion of them. The data show about 130,000 clones, with around three quarters seen just once and under 5% held by the top ten. This CDR3 is 15 amino acids long. From germline, CDR1 is MNHNS and CDR2 SASEGT. V dropped 4 bases and J dropped 4 bases, with 17 bases sitting between them. Findings of the study overall: The study reported that TCR beta sequences accurately predicted HLA-A and HLA-B alleles in most subjects. As immune exposure information, only CMV serostatus was available. One variant, a missense change in DCLRE1C, was linked in a later analysis to TCR beta V- and J-gene trimming.

The specimen was PBMCs. The J gene is TRBJ2-7, the V gene TRBV6-1; a weak D match, TRBD2 (6 bases). This receptor was obtained from a male donor in good health and CMV-seropositive. CDR3 DNA: TGTGCCAGCAGTGGGCAGCGGCTAGCGACATACGAGCAGTACTTC. It is translated as CASSGQRLATYEQYF.